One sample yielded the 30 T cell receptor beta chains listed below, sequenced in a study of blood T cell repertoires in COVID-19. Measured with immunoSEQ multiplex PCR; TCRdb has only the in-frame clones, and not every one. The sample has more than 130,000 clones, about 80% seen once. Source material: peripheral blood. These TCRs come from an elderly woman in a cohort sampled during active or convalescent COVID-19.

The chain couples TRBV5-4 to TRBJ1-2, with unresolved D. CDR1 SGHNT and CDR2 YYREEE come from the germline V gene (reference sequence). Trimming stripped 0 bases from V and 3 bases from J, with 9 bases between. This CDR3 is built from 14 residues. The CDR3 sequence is CASSLAGGYYGYTF. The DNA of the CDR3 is TGTGCCAGCAGCTTGGCTGGCGGCTACTATGGCTACACCTTC.

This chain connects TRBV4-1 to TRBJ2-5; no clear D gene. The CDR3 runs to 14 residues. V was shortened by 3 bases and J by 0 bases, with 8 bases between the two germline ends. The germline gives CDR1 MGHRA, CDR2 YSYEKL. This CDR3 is CASSQGSYQETQYF. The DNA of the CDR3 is TGCGCCAGCAGCCAGGGCAGCTACCAAGAGACCCAGTACTTC.

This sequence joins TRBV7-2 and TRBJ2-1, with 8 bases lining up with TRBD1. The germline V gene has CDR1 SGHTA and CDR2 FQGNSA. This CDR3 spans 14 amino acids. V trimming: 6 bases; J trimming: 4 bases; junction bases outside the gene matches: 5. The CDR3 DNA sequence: TGTGCCAGCAGGCCGGGACAGGAGTACAATGAGCAGTTCTTC. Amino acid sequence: CASRPGQEYNEQFF.

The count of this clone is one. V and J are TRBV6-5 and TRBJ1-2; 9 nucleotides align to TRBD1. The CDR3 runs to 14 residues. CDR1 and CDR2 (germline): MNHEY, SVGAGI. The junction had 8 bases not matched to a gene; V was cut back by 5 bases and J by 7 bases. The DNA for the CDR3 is TGTGCCAGCAGTCGGGACAGGGTTCGGTCTGGCTACACCTTC. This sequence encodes CASSRDRVRSGYTF.

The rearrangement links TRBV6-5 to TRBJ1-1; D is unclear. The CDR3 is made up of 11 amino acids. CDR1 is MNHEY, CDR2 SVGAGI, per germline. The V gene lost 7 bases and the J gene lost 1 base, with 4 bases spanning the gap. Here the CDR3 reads CASTGNTEAFF. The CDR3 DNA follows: TGTGCCAGCACGGGGAACACTGAAGCTTTCTTT.

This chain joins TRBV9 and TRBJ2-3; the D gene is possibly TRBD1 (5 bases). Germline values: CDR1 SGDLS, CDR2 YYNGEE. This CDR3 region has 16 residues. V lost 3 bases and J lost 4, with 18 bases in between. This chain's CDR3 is CASSDSRRKGSDTQYF. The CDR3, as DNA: TGTGCCAGCAGCGACTCAAGGCGAAAGGGGTCAGATACGCAGTATTTT.

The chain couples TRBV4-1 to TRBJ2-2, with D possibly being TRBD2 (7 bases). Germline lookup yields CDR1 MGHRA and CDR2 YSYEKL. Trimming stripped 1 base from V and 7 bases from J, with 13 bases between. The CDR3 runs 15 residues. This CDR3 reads CASSQVGRGRGELFF. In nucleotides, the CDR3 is TGCGCCAGCAGCCAAGTCGGGCGGGGGCGCGGGGAGCTGTTTTTT.

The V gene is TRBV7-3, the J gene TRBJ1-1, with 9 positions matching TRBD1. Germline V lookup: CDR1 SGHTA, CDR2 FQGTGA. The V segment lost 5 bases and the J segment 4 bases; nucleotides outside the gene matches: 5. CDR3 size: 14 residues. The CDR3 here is CASSPGQGSTEAFF. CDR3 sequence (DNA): TGTGCCAGCAGCCCCGGACAGGGGTCCACTGAAGCTTTCTTT.

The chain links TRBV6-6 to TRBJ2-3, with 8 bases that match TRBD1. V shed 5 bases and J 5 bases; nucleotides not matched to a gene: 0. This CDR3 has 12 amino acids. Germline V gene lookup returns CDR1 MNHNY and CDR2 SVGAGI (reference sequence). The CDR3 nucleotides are TGTGCCAGCAGTACAGGGGGAGATACGCAGTATTTT. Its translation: CASSTGGDTQYF.

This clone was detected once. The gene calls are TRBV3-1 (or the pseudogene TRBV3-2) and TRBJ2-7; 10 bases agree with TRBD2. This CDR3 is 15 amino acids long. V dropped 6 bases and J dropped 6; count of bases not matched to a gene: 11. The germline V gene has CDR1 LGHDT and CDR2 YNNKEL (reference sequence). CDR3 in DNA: TGTGCCAGCAGTGACACTAGCGGGGCCCTAGCCGAGCAGTACTTC. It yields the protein CASSDTSGALAEQYF.

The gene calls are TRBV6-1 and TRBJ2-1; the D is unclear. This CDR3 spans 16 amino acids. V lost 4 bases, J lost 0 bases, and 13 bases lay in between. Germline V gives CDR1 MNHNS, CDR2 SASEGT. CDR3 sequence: CASSGKHASSYNEQFF. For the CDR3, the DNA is TGTGCCAGCAGTGGCAAGCACGCAAGCTCCTACAATGAGCAGTTCTTC.

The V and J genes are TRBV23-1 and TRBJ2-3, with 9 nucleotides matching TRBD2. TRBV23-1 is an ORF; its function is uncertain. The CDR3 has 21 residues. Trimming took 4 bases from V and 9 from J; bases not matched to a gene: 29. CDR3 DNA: TGCGCCAGCAGTCCCACCTCCTTGCGGGGGGGGATAGAGTTAGTCCCGGAAACGCAGTATTTT. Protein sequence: CASSPTSLRGGIELVPETQYF.

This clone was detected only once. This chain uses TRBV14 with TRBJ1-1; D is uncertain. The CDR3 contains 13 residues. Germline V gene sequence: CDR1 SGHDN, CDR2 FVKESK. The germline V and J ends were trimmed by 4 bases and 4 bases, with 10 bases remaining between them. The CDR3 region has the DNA TGTGCCAGCAGCCCCGTTGGAGGCACTGAAGCTTTCTTT. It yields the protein CASSPVGGTEAFF.

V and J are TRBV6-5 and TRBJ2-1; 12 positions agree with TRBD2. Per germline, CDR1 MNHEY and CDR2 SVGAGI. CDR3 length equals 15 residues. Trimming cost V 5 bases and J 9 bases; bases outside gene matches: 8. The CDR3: CASSKLAGGFSEQFF. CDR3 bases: TGTGCCAGCAGTAAGCTAGCGGGGGGGTTTAGTGAGCAGTTCTTC.

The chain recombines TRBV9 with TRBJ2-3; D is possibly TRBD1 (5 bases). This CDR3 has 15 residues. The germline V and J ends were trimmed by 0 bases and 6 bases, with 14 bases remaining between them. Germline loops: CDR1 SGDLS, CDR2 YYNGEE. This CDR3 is CASSVVDTMTDTQYF. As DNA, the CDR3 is TGTGCCAGCAGCGTAGTGGACACTATGACGGATACGCAGTATTTT. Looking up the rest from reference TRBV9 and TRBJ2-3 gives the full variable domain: DSGVTQTPKHLITATGQRVTLRCSPRSGDLSVYWYQQSLDQGLQFLIQYYNGEERAKGNILERFSAQQFPDLHSELNLSSLELGDSALYFCASSVVDTMTDTQYFGPGTRLTVL.

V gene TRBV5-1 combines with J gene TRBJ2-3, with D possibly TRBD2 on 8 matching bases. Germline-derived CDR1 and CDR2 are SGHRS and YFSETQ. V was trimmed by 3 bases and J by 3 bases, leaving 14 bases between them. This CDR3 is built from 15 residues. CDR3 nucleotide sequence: TGCGCCAGCAGCTCGGGGGGGACAGCTACAGATACGCAGTATTTT. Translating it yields CASSSGGTATDTQYF.

The CDR3 loop is CASSQDPARDGGYTF. The CDR3 DNA reads as TGCGCCAGCAGCCAAGATCCAGCCAGGGATGGCGGCTACACCTTC. The chain uses TRBV4-1 and TRBJ1-2; D may be TRBD1 (5 bases). V was cut by 0 bases and J by 8 bases, with 16 bases left in between. The CDR3 extends over 15 amino acids. In germline, CDR1 is MGHRA, CDR2 YSYEKL.

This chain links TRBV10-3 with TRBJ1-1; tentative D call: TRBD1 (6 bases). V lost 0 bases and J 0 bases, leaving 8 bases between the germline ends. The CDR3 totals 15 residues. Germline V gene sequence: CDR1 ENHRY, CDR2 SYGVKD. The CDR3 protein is CAISESGGLNTEAFF. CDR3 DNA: TGTGCCATCAGTGAGTCTGGGGGCTTGAACACTGAAGCTTTCTTT.

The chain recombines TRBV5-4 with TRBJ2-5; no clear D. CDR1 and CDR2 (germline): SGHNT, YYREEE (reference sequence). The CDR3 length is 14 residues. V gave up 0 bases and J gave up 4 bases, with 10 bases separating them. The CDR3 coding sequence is TGTGCCAGCAGCTTGGGGAGCCGCCTAGAGACCCAGTACTTC. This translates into CASSLGSRLETQYF. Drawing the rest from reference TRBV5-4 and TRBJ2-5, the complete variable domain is ETGVTQSPTHLIKTRGQQVTLRCSSQSGHNTVSWYQQALGQGPQFIFQYYREEENGRGNFPPRFSGLQFPNYSSELNVNALELDDSALYLCASSLGSRLETQYFGPGTRLLVL.

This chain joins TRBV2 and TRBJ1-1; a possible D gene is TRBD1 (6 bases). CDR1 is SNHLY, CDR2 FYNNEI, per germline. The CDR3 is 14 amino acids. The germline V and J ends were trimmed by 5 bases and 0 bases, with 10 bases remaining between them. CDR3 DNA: TGTGCCAGCAGTCGGGACACTTTGAACACTGAAGCTTTCTTT. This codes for CASSRDTLNTEAFF.

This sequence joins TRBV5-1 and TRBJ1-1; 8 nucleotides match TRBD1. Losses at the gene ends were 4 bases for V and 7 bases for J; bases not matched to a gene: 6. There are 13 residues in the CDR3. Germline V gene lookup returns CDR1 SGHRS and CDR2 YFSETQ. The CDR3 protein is CASSKDRAGEAFF. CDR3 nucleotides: TGCGCCAGCAGCAAGGACAGGGCTGGTGAAGCTTTCTTT. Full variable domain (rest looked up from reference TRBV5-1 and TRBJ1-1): KAGVTQTPRYLIKTRGQQVTLSCSPISGHRSVSWYQQTPGQGLQFLFEYFSETQRNKGNFPGRFSGRQFSNSRSEMNVSTLELGDSALYLCASSKDRAGEAFFGQGTRLTVV.

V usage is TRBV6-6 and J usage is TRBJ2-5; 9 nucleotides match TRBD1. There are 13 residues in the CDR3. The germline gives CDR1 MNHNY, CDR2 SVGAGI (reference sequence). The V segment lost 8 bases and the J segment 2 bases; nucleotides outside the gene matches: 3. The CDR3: CASQDRGQETQYF. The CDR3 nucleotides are TGTGCCAGCCAGGACAGGGGACAAGAGACCCAGTACTTC.

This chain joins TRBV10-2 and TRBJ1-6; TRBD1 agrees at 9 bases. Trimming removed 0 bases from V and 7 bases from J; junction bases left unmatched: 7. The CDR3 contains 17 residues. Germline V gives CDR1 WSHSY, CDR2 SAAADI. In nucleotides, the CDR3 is TGCGCCAGCAGTGAGTCCACCGGGACAGGGACGAATTCACCCCTCCACTTT. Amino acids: CASSESTGTGTNSPLHF.

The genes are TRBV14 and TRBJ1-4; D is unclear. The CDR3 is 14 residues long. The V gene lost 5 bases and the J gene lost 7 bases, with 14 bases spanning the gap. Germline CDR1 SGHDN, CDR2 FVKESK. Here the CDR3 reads CASSISGWSEKLFF. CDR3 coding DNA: TGTGCCAGCAGCATCAGCGGTTGGTCTGAAAAACTGTTTTTT.

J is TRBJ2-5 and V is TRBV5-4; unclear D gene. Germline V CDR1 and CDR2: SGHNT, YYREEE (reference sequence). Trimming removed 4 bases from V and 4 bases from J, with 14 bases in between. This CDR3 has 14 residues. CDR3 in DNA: TGTGCCAGCAGCCCGGTTGGGCAGATAGAGACCCAGTACTTC. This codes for CASSPVGQIETQYF.

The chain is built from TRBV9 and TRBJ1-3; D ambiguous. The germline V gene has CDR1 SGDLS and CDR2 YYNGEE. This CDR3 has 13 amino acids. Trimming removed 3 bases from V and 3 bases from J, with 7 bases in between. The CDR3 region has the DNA TGTGCCAGCAGCGGAGGCCTTGGAAACACCATATATTTT. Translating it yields CASSGGLGNTIYF.

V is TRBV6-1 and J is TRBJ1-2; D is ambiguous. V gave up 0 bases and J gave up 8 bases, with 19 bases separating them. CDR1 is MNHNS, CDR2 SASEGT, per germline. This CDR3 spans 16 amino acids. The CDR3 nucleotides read TGTGCCAGCAGTGAAGCCTGGCCCGGATACGGCGGGGGCTACACCTTC. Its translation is CASSEAWPGYGGGYTF.

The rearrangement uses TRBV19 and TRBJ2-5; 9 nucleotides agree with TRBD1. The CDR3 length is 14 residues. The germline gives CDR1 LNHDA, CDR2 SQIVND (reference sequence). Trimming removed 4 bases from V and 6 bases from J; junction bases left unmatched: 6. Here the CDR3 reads CASSTDRGFQTQYF. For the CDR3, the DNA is TGTGCCAGTAGTACGGACAGGGGTTTCCAGACCCAGTACTTC.

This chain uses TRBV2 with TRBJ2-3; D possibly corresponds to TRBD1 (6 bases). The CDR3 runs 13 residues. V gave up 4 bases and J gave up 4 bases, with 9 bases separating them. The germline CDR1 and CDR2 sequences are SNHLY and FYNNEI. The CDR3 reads CASSAGVSDTQYF. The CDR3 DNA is TGTGCCAGCAGTGCAGGGGTTTCAGATACGCAGTATTTT.

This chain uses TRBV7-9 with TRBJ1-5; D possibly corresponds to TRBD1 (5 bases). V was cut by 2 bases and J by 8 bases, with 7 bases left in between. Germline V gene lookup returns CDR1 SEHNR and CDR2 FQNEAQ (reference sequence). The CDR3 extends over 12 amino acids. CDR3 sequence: CASSLTGEPQHF. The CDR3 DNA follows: TGTGCCAGCAGCTTAACGGGGGAGCCCCAGCATTTT.